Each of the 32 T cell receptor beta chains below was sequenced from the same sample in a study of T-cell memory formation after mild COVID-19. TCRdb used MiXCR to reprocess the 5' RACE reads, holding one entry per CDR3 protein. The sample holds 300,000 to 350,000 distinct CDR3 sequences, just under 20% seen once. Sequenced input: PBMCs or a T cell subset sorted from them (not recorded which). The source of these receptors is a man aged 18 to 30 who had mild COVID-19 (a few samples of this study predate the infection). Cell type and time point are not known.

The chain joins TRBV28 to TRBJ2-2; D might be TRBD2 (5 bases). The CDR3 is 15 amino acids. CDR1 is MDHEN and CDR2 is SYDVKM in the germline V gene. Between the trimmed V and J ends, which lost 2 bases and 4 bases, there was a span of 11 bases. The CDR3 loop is CASSLKLSGTGELFF. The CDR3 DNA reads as TGTGCCAGCAGTTTAAAGTTGAGCGGCACCGGGGAGCTGTTTTTT.

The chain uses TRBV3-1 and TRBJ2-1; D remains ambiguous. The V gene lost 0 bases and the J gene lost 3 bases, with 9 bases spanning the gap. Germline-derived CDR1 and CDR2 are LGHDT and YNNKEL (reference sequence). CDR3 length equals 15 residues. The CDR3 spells CASSQDFYGYNEQFF. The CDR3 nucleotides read TGTGCCAGCAGCCAAGATTTCTACGGCTACAATGAGCAGTTCTTC.

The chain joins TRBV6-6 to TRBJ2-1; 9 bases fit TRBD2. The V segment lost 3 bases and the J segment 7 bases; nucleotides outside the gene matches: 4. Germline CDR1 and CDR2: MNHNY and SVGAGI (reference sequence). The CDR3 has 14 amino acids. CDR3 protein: CASSYGGGANEQFF. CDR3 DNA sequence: TGTGCCAGCAGTTATGGCGGGGGGGCGAATGAGCAGTTCTTC.

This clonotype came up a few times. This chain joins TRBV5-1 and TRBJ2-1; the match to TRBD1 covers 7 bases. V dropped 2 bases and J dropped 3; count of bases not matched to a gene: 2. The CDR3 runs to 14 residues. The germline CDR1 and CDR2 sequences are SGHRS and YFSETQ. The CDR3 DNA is TGCGCCAGCAGCTTTCAGGGGGACTACAATGAGCAGTTCTTC. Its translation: CASSFQGDYNEQFF.

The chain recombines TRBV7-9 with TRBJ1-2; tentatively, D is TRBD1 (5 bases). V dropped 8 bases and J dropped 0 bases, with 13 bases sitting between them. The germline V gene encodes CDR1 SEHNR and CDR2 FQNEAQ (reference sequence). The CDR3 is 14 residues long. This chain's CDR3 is CASGQGGANYGYTF. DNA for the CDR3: TGTGCCAGCGGCCAGGGAGGAGCTAACTATGGCTACACCTTC.

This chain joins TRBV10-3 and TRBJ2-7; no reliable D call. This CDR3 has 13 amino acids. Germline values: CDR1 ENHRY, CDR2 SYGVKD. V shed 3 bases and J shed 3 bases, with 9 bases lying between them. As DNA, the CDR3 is TGTGCCATCAGTGATGATGAGAGCTACGAGCAGTACTTC. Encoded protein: CAISDDESYEQYF.

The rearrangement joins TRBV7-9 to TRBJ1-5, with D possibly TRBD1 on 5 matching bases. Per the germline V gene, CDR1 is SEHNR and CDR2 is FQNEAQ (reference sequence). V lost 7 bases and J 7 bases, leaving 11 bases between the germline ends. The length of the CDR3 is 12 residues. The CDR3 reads CASTSWGQPQHF. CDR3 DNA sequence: TGTGCCAGCACCTCTTGGGGGCAGCCCCAGCATTTT.

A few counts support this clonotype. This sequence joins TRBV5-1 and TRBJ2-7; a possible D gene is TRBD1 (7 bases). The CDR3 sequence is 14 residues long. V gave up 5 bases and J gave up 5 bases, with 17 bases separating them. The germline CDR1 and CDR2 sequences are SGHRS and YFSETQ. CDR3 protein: CASSRRGRVDEQYF. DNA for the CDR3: TGCGCCAGCAGTAGGAGGGGGCGCGTCGACGAGCAGTACTTC.

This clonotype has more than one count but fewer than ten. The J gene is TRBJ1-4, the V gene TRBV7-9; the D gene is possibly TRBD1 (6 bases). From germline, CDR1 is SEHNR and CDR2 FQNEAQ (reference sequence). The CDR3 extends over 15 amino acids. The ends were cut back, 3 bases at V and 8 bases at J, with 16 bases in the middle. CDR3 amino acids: CASSFGDGGLEKLFF. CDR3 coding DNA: TGTGCCAGCAGCTTTGGAGACGGGGGGCTCGAAAAACTGTTTTTT.

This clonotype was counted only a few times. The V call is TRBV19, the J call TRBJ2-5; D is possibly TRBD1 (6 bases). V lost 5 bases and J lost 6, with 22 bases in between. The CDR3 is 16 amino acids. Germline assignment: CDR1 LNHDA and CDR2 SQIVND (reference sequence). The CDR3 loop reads CASSPYQGLMVKTQYF. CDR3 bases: TGTGCCAGTAGTCCGTACCAGGGGCTTATGGTTAAGACCCAGTACTTC.

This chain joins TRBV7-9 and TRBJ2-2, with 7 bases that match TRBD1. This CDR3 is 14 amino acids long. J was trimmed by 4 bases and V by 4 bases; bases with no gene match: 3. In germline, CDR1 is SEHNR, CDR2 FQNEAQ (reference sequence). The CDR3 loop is CASSSYRGTGELFF. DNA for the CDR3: TGTGCCAGCAGCTCCTACAGGGGCACCGGGGAGCTGTTTTTT.

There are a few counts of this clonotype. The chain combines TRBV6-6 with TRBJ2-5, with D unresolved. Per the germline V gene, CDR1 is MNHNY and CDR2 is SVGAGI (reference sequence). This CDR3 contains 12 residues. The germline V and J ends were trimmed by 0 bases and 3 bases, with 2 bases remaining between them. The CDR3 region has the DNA TGTGCCAGCAGTTACTCAAAAGAGACCCAGTACTTC. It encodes CASSYSKETQYF.

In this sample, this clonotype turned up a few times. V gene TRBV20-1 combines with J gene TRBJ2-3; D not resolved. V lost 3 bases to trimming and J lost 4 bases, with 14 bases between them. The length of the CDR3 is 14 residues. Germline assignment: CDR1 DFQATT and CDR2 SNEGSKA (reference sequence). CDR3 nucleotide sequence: TGCAGTGCTAGTGGAACACCGGTGCCAGATACGCAGTATTTT. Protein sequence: CSASGTPVPDTQYF.

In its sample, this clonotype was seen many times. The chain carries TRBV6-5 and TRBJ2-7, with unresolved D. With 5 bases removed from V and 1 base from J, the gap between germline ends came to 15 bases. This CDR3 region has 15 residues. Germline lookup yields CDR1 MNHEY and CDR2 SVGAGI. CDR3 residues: CASSLGPMGSYEQYF. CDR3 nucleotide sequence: TGTGCCAGCAGTCTCGGGCCGATGGGGTCCTACGAGCAGTACTTC.

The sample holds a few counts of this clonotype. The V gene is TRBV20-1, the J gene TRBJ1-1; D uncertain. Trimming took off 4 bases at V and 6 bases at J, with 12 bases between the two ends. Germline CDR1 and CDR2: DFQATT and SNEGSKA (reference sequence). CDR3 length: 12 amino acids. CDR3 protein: CSAIGWKAEAFF. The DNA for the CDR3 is TGCAGTGCTATAGGGTGGAAGGCTGAAGCTTTCTTT.

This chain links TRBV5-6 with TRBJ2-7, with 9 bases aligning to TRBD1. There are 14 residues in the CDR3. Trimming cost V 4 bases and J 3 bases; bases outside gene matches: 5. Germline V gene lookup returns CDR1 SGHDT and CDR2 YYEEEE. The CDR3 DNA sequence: TGTGCCAGCAGCACCCCGGGACAGGGCTACGAGCAGTACGTC. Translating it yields CASSTPGQGYEQYV.

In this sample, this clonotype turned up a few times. For the CDR3, the DNA is TGCAGTGCTGGGAGGGGGCGGGAGCCCCAGCATTTT. Amino acids: CSAGRGREPQHF. The J gene is TRBJ1-5, the V gene TRBV20-1; 7 bases fit TRBD1. The CDR3 runs to 12 residues. V shed 5 bases, J shed 8 bases, and the junction held 6 bases outside the gene matches. CDR1 is DFQATT and CDR2 is SNEGSKA in the germline V gene (reference sequence).

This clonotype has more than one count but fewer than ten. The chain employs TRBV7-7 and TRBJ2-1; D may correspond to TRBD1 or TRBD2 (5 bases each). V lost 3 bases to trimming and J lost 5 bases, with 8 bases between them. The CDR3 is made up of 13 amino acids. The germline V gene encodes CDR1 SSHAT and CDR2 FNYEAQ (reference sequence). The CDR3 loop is CASSFMGDNEQFF. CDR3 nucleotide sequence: TGTGCCAGCAGCTTTATGGGGGACAATGAGCAGTTCTTC.

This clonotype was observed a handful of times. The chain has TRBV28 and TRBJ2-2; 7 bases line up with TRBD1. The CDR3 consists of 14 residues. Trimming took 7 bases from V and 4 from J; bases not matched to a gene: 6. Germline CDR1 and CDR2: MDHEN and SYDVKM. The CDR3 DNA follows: TGTGCCAGCAATCCCCCAGGGGGCACCGGGGAGCTGTTTTTT. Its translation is CASNPPGGTGELFF.

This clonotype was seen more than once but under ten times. The CDR3 DNA sequence: TGCAGTGCTAGAGATCCGGGACAGGGGTCTGAAAAACTGTTTTTT. Its translation is CSARDPGQGSEKLFF. The V call is TRBV20-1, the J call TRBJ1-4; TRBD1 aligns across 10 bases. This CDR3 region has 15 residues. CDR1 and CDR2 from the germline V gene are DFQATT and SNEGSKA (reference sequence). Unmatched junction bases numbered 5, after V lost 0 bases and J lost 7 bases.

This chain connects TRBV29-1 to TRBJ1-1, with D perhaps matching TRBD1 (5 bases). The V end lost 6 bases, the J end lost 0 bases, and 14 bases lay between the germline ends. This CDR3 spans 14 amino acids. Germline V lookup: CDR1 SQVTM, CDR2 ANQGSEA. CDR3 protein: CSVSLTEMNTEAFF. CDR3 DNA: TGCAGCGTATCGCTGACAGAGATGAACACTGAAGCTTTCTTT.

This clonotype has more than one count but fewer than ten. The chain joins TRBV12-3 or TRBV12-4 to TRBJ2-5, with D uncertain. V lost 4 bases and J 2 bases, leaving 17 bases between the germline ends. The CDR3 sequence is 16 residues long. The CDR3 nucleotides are TGTGCCAGCAGTTCCGTGTTCGGGCAAAGGCAAGAGACCCAGTACTTC. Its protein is CASSSVFGQRQETQYF.

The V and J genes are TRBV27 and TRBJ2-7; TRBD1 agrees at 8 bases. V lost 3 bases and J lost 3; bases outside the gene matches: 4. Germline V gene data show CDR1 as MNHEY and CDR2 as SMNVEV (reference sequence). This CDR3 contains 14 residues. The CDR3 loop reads CASSFWDRLYEQYF. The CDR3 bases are TGTGCCAGCAGTTTCTGGGACAGGCTCTACGAGCAGTACTTC.

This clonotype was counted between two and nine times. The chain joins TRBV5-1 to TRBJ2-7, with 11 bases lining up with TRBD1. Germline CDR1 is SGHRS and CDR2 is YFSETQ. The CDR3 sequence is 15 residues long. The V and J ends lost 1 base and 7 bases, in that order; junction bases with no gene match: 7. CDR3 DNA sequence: TGCGCCAGCAGCTTGTTCGGGACAGGGGGAGAGGAGCAGTACGTC. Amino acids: CASSLFGTGGEEQYV.

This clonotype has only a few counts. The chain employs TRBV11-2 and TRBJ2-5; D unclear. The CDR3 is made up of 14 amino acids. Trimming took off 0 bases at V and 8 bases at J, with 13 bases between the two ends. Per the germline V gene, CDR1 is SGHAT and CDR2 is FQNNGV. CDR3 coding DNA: TGTGCCAGCAGCTTAGATCGCGGTGGGGTAACCCAGTACTTC. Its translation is CASSLDRGGVTQYF. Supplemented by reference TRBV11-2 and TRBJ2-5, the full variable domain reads EAGVAQSPRYKIIEKRQSVAFWCNPISGHATLYWYQQILGQGPKLLIQFQNNGVVDDSQLPKDRFSAERLKGVDSTLKIQPAKLEDSAVYLCASSLDRGGVTQYFGPGTRLLVL.

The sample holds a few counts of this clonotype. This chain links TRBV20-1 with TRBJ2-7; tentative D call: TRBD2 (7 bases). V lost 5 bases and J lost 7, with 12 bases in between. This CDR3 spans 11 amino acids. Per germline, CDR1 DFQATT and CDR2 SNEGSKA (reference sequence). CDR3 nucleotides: TGCAGTGCTCCCGGGGGGCGGGAGCAGTACGTC. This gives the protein CSAPGGREQYV.

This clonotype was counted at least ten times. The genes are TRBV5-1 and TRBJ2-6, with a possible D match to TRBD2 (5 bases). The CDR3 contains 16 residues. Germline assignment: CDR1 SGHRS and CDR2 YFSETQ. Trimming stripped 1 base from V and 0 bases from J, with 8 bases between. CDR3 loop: CASSLSGSSGANVLTF. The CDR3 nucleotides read TGCGCCAGCAGCTTGTCGGGGAGCTCTGGGGCCAACGTCCTGACTTTC.

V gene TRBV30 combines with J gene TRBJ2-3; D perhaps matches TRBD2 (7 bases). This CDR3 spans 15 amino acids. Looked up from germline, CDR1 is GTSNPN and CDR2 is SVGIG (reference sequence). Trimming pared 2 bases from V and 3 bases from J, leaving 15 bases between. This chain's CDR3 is CAWSRRGGATDTQYF. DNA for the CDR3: TGTGCCTGGAGTCGGAGGGGGGGCGCAACAGATACGCAGTATTTT.

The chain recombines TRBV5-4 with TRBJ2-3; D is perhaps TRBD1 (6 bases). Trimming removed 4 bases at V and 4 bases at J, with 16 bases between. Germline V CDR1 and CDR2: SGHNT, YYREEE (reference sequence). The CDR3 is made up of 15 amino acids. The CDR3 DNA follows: TGTGCCAGCAGCCCCCCGGGACACCCAGCAGATACGCAGTATTTT. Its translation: CASSPPGHPADTQYF. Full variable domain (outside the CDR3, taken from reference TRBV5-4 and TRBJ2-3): ETGVTQSPTHLIKTRGQQVTLRCSSQSGHNTVSWYQQALGQGPQFIFQYYREEENGRGNFPPRFSGLQFPNYSSELNVNALELDDSALYLCASSPPGHPADTQYFGPGTRLTVL.

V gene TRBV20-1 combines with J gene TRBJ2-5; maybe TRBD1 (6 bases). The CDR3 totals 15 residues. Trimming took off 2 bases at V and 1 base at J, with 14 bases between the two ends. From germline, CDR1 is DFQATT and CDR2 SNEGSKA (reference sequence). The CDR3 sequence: CSARRVRGRQETQYF. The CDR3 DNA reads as TGCAGTGCTAGAAGAGTCAGGGGACGCCAAGAGACCCAGTACTTC.

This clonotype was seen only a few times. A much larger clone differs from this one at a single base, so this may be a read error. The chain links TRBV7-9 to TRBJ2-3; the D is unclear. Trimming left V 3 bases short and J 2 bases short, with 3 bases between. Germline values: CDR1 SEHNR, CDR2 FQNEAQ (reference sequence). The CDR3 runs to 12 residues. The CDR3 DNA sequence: TGTGCCAGCAGCTTTGACACAGATACGCAGTATTTT. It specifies CASSFDTDTQYF.

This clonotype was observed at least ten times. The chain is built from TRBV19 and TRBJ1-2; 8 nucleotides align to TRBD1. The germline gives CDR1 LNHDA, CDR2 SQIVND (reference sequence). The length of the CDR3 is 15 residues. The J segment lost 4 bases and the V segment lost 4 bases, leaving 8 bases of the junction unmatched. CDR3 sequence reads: CASSRGQGLSYGYTF. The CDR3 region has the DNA TGTGCCAGTAGTAGAGGACAGGGACTCTCCTATGGCTACACCTTC.